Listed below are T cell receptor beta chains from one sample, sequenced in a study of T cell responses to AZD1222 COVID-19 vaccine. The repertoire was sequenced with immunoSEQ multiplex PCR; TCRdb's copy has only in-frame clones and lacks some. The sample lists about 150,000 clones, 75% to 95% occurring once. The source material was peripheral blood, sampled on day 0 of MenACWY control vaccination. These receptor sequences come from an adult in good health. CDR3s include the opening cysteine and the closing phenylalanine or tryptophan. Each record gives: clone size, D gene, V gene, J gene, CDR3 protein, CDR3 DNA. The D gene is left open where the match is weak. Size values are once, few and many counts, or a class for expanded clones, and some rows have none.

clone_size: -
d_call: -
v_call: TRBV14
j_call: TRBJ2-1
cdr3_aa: CASSIRGSYNEQFF
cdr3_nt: TGTGCCAGCAGCATACGAGGGTCCTACAATGAGCAGTTCTTC

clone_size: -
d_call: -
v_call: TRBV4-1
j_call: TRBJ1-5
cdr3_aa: CASSQGRDNSNQPQHF
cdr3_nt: TGCGCCAGCAGCCAAGGTAGAGACAATAGCAATCAGCCCCAGCATTTT

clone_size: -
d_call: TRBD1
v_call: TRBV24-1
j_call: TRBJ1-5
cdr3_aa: CAGPSVPGQFRGWARYQPQHF
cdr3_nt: TGTGCCGGGCCTTCCGTCCCGGGACAGTTTCGTGGATGGGCTCGATATCAGCCCCAGCATTTT

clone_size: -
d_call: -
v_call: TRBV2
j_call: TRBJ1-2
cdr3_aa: CASSETAFYGYTF
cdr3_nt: TGTGCCAGCAGTGAGACCGCTTTCTATGGCTACACCTTC

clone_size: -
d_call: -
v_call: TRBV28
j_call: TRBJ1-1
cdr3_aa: CASSQTEVNTEAFF
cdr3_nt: TGTGCCAGCAGTCAGACCGAGGTGAACACTGAAGCTTTCTTT

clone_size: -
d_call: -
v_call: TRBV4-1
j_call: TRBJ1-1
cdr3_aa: CASSQDLQVEAFF
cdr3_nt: TGCGCCAGCAGCCAAGATTTGCAGGTTGAAGCTTTCTTT

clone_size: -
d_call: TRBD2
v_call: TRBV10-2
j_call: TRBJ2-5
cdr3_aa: CASEDVLAGVETQYF
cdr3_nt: TGCGCCAGCGAGGACGTACTAGCGGGAGTGGAGACCCAGTACTTC

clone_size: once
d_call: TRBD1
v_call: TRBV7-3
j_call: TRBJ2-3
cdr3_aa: CASSPDGTGSAQYF
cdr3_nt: TGTGCCAGCAGCCCAGACGGGACAGGGAGCGCGCAGTATTTT

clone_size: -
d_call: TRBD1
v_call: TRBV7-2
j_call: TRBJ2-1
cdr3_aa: CASSLRTGVSSYNEQFF
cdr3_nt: TGTGCCAGCAGCTTAAGGACAGGGGTGAGCTCCTACAATGAGCAGTTCTTC

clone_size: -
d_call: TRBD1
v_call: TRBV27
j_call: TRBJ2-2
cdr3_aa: CASSLHRDRLLTGELFF
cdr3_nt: TGTGCCAGCAGTTTACACAGGGACAGGCTCCTCACCGGGGAGCTGTTTTTT

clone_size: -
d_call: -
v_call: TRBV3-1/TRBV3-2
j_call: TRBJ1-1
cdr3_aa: CASSPTGNTEAFF
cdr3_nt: TGTGCCAGCAGCCCCACAGGGAACACTGAAGCTTTCTTT

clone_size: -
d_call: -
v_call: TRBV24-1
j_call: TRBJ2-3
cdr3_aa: CATSGGANGDTQYF
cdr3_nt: TGTGCCACCAGTGGAGGTGCCAACGGAGATACGCAGTATTTT

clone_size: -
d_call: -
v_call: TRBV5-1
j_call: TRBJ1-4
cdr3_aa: CASSLVAGYATNEKLFF
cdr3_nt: TGCGCCAGCAGCTTGGTGGCTGGGTATGCAACTAATGAAAAACTGTTTTTT

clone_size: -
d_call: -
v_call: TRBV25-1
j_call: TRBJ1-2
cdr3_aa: CASSNNYGYTF
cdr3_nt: TGCGCCAGCAGCAATAACTATGGCTACACCTTC

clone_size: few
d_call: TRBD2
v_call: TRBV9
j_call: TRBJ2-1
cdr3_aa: CASSVGGLALKSSYNEQFF
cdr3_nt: TGTGCCAGCAGCGTAGGAGGACTAGCGTTAAAGAGCTCCTACAATGAGCAGTTCTTC

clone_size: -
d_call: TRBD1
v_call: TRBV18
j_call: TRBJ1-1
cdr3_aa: CASSPRQGYNTEAFF
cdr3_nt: TGTGCCAGCTCACCCAGACAGGGATATAACACTGAAGCTTTCTTT

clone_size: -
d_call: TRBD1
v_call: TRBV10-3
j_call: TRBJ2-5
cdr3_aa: CAISELGTGIQETQYF
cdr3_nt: TGTGCCATCAGTGAGTTAGGGACAGGGATCCAGGAGACCCAGTACTTC

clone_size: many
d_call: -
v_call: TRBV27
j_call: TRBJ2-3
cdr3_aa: CASSLLASTDTQYF
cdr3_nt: TGTGCCAGCAGTTTACTAGCGAGCACAGATACGCAGTATTTT

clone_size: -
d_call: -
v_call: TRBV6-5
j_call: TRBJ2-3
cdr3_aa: CASSAWAVDTDTQYF
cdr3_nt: TGTGCCAGCAGCGCCTGGGCGGTGGACACAGATACGCAGTATTTT

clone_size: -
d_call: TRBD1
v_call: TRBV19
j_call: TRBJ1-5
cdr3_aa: CASSAGQEFQPQHF
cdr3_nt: TGTGCCAGTAGCGCGGGACAGGAGTTTCAGCCCCAGCATTTT

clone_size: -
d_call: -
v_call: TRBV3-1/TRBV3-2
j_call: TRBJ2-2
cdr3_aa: CASSQVYTDGGELFF
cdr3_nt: TGTGCCAGCAGCCAAGTCTATACAGATGGCGGGGAGCTGTTTTTT

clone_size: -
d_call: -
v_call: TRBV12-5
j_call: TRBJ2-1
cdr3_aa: CASGLGRDMTYNEQFF
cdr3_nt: TGTGCTAGTGGTTTGGGGCGGGACATGACGTACAATGAGCAGTTCTTC

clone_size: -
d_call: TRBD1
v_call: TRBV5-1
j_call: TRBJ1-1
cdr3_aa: CASSLWGQAQPNTEAFF
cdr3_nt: TGCGCCAGCAGCTTGTGGGGACAGGCTCAACCGAACACTGAAGCTTTCTTT

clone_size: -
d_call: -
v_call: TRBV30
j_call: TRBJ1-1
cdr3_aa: CAWAPDRRRSEAFF
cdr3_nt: TGTGCCTGGGCCCCCGACAGGAGGCGTAGTGAAGCTTTCTTT

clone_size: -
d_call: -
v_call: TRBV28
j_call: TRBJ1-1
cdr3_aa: CASFDLDLWTEAFF
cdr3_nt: TGTGCCAGTTTTGATTTAGATCTCTGGACTGAAGCTTTCTTT

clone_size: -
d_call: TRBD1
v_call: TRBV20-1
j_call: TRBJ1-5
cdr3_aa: CSASTRGEQPQHF
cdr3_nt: TGCAGTGCTAGTACCAGGGGGGAACAGCCCCAGCATTTT

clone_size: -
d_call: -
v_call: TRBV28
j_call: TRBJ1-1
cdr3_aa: CASGGQMNTEAFF
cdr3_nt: TGTGCCAGCGGGGGACAAATGAACACTGAAGCTTTCTTT

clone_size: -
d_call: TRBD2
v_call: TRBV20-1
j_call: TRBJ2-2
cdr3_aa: CSASVVAGVLGNTGELFF
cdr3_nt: TGCAGTGCTAGTGTGGTAGCGGGAGTTTTAGGTAACACCGGGGAGCTGTTTTTT

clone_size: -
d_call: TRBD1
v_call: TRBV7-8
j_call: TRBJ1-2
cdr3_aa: CASSARQGYDGYTF
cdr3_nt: TGTGCCAGCAGCGCCCGACAGGGATACGATGGCTACACCTTC

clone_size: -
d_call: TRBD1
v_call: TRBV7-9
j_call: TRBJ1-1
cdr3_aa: CASSSNLGQDSWKAFF
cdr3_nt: TGTGCCAGCAGCTCAAACCTGGGACAGGACAGTTGGAAAGCTTTCTTT

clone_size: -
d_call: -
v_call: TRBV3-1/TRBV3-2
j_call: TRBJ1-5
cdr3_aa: CASSPGTAYQPQHF
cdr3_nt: TGTGCCAGCAGCCCCGGGACGGCATATCAGCCCCAGCATTTT

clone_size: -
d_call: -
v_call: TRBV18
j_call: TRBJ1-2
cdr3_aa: CASSPRWGSDYGYTF
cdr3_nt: TGTGCCAGCTCACCACGATGGGGGTCTGATTATGGCTACACCTTC

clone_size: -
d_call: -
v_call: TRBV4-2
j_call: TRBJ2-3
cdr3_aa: CASSQDYLRTDTQYF
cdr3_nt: TGTGCCAGCAGCCAAGACTACCTTCGCACAGATACGCAGTATTTT

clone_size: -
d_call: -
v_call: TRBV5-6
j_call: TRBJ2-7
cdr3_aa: CASSFGTFDYEQYF
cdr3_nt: TGTGCCAGCAGCTTCGGTACTTTTGACTACGAGCAGTACTTC

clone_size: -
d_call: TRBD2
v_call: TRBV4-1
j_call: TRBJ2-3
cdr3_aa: CASTMRGGSTDTQYF
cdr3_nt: TGCGCCAGCACCATGCGGGGGGGTAGCACAGATACGCAGTATTTT

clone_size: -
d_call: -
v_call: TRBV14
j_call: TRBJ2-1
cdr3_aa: CASSQVATFYNEQFF
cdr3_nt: TGTGCCAGCAGCCAAGTGGCCACATTCTACAATGAGCAGTTCTTC

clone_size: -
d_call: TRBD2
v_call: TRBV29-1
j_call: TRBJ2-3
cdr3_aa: CSVEREGSSTDTQYF
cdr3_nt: TGCAGCGTAGAGCGGGAGGGCTCTAGCACAGATACGCAGTATTTT

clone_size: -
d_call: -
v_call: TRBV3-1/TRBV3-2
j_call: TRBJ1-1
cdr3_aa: CASSPPIWLGAEAFF
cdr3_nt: TGTGCCAGCAGCCCCCCGATATGGTTAGGGGCAGAGGCTTTCTTT

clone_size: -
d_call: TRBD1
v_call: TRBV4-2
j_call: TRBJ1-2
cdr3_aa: CASSQPLPGTGGRDGYTF
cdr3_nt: TGTGCCAGCAGCCAACCCTTGCCCGGGACAGGGGGCCGAGATGGCTACACCTTC

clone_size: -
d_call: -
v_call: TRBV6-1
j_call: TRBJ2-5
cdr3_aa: CASSERPGLETQYF
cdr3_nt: TGTGCCAGCAGTGAACGCCCGGGACTAGAGACCCAGTACTTC

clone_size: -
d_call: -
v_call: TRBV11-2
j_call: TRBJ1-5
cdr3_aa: CASSLGAGNQPQHF
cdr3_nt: TGTGCCAGCAGCTTAGGGGCAGGGAATCAGCCCCAGCATTTT

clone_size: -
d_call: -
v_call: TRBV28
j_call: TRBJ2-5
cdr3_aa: CASFTSGTQYF
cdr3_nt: TGTGCCAGCTTCACCTCCGGGACCCAGTACTTC

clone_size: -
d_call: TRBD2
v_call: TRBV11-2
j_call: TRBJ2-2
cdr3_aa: CASSLTSGSGGELFF
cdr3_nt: TGTGCCAGCAGCTTAACTAGCGGGAGCGGCGGGGAGCTGTTTTTT

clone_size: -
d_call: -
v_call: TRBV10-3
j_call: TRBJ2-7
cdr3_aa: CAIGSSYEQYF
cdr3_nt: TGTGCCATCGGAAGCTCCTACGAGCAGTACTTC

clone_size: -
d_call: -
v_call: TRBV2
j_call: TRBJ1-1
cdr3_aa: CASSGWRGLNTEAFF
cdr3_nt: TGTGCCAGCAGTGGTTGGAGGGGCCTGAACACTGAAGCTTTCTTT

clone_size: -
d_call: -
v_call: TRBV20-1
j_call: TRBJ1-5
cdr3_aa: CSASLGGAGQPQHF
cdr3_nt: TGCAGTGCTAGTCTCGGCGGGGCAGGCCAGCCCCAGCATTTT

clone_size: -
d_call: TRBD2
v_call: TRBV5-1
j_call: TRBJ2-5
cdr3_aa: CASSPPGGIETQYF
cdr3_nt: TGCGCCAGCAGCCCCCCGGGAGGGATAGAGACCCAGTACTTC

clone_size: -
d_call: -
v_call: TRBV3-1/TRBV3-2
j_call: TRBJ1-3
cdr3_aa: CASSQGGSGNTIYF
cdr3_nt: TGTGCCAGCAGCCAAGGGGGATCTGGAAACACCATATATTTT

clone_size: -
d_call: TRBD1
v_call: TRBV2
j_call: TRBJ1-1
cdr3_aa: CASRTGLGMNTEAFF
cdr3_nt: TGTGCCAGCCGGACAGGGCTAGGGATGAACACTGAAGCTTTCTTT

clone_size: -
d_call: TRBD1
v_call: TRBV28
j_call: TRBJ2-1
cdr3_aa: CASNIPGQSYNEQFF
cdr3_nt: TGTGCCAGCAATATACCGGGACAGTCCTACAATGAGCAGTTCTTC

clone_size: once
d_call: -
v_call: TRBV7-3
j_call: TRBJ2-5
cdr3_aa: CASSLTATAYQETQYF
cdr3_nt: TGTGCCAGCAGCTTAACAGCGACAGCGTACCAAGAGACCCAGTACTTC

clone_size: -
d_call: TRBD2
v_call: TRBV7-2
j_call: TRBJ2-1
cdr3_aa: CASSIITSGGNEQFF
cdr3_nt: TGTGCCAGCAGTATAATAACTAGCGGGGGCAATGAGCAGTTCTTC